This T cell receptor beta chain was recovered during a study of OX40 agonist ivuxolimab in advanced cancers. Study as a whole: Of mixed ages from 23 to 79 and averaging approximately 60 years, the group was about 86% male. Notes on the study in general: No determination was made of the antigen specificity of the expanded peripheral T cells.

Method: immunoSEQ multiplex PCR; TCRdb's copy keeps in-frame clones and lacks some. The sample lists almost 85,000 clones; 89% were seen once. Note on this clone: Its antigen remains unidentified.

Germline-derived CDR1 and CDR2 are SGHDT and YYEEEE. The V gene end was trimmed by 1 base and the J gene end by 5 bases; junction bases not matched to a gene: 14. The CDR3 loop spans 17 amino acids. The source material was CD4+ or CD8+ T cells sorted from blood, sampled in a trial of the OX40 agonist ivuxolimab. This TCR came from an adult with an advanced solid tumor such as melanoma, head and neck, liver or kidney cancer. V and J are TRBV5-6 and TRBJ2-5; 7 positions agree with TRBD2. The CDR3 loop is CASSLFVGGGSGETQYF. The DNA for the CDR3 is TGTGCCAGCAGCTTGTTCGTCGGCGGGGGAAGCGGGGAGACCCAGTACTTC.